The subject of this entry is one T cell receptor beta chain. Antigen: not known. One end of the junction fails to match germline, which may point to a read error. This entry is derived from a study of T cells in Graves' hyperthyroidism and ophthalmopathy. Overall study: Upon initial diagnosis and before any treatment, peripheral blood was collected.

Regarding the study as a whole: Most clonotypes expanded in the thyroid (above 0.001) were also present in blood.

The CDR3 spans 14 residues. From germline, CDR1 is SNHLY and CDR2 FYNNEI. It was RNA transcripts that yielded the amplified TCR beta CDR3 regions. With the HTBI primer set, the TCR CDR3 went through a first round of RT-PCR. TCRdb ran MiXCR on the multiplex PCR reads and lists one entry per CDR3 protein. Found here are 600,000 to 800,000 distinct CDR3 sequences, 30% to 40% of them singletons; the top ten hold more than 25%. Used for diagnoses were clinical symptoms, serum thyroxine and TRAb, thyroid ultrasound and orbital computed tomography. V is TRBV2 and J is TRBJ1-4; 8 bases are a match to TRBD1. The source of this sequence is a woman aged 40 to 50 with Graves' hyperthyroidism. The sample taken for sequencing was blood. The CDR3 sequence is CATSETGVREKLFF. The CDR3 nucleotides are TGTGCCACCAGTGAGACAGGGGTCCGCGAAAAACTGTTTTTT.